This record looks at one TCR beta chain sequence and its context. Its specificity is unknown. Profiling relied on immunoSEQ multiplex PCR, and the TCRdb table lists in-frame clones only, not all of them. The sample carries around 100,000 clones, about nine tenths recorded once. The sample comes from a study of graft-versus-host responses after intestinal transplantation. Study summary: Recipients got multivisceral, liver-intestinal, or isolated intestinal transplants. Anti-thymocyte globulin induction, then tacrolimus and steroids for about three years, went to all recipients. Study results and caveats: Individuals who had graft-donor T cell macrochimerism had allografts that showed high graft-versus-host to host-versus-graft clonal ratios. Among circulating GvH clones, peak levels were associated with early post-transplant declines in HvG clones.

CDR1 is MNHNS and CDR2 is SASEGT in the germline V gene. The CDR3 spans 16 residues. V shed 1 base and J shed 4 bases, with 13 bases lying between them. The sequence derives from a human donor who was the organ donor for an intestinal transplant. This material consisted of unstimulated CD4+ T cells sorted from spleen or lymph node cells, taken before transplant. The chain couples TRBV6-1 to TRBJ1-4; weak D call: TRBD1 (6 bases). The CDR3 bases are TGTGCCAGCAGTGAAGGGCCGGACAGCCGTAATGAAAAACTGTTTTTT. Translation: CASSEGPDSRNEKLFF.